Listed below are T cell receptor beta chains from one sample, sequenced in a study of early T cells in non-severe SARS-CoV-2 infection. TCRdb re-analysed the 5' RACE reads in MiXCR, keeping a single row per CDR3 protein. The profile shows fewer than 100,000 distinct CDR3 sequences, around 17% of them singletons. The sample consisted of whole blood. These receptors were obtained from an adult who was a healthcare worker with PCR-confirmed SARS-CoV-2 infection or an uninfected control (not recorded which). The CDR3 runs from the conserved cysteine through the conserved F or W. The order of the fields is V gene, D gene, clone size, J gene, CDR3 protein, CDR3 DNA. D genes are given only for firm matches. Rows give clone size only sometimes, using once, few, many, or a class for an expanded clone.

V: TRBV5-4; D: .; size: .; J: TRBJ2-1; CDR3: CASSFGRARGNEQFF; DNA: TGTGCCAGCAGCTTCGGCAGGGCGCGTGGGAATGAGCAGTTCTTC
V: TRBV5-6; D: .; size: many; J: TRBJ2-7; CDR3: CASSPGVDEQYF; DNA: TGTGCCAGCAGCCCAGGGGTCGACGAGCAGTACTTC
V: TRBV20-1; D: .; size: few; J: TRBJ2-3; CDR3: CSARVVSSTDTQYF; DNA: TGCAGTGCTAGAGTAGTTTCTAGCACAGATACGCAGTATTTT
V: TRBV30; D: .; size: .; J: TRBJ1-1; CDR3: CAWSVLGPDTEAFF; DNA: TGTGCCTGGAGTGTACTGGGGCCGGACACTGAAGCTTTCTTT
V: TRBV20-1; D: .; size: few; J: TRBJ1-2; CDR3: CSARGQGNYGYTF; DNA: TGCAGTGCTAGAGGGCAGGGTAACTATGGCTACACCTTC
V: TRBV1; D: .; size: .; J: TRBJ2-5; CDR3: CTSSQGLGAGAMETQYF; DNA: TGCACCAGCAGCCAAGGGCTAGGAGCGGGCGCTATGGAGACCCAGTACTTC
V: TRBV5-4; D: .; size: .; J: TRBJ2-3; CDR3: CASSDSRGLGDTQYF; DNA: TGTGCCAGCAGCGACTCGAGGGGGTTGGGAGATACGCAGTATTTT
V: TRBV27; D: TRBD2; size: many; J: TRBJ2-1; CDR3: CASSALTGGSVEQFF; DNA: TGTGCCAGCAGTGCACTGACGGGAGGGTCTGTTGAGCAGTTCTTC
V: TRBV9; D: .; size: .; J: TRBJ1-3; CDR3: CASTRSSGNTIYF; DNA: TGTGCCAGCACCAGGAGCTCTGGAAACACCATATATTTT
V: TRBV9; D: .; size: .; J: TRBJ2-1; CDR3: CASSLFYNEQFF; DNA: TGTGCCAGCAGCCTGTTCTACAATGAGCAGTTCTTC
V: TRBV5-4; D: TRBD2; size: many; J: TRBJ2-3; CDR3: CAWGLAGSDTQYF; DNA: TGTGCCTGGGGACTAGCGGGGTCAGATACGCAGTATTTT
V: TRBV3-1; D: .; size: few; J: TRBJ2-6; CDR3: CASSQGRVTRSGANVLTF; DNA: TGTGCCAGCAGCCAAGGGCGGGTCACTCGCTCTGGGGCCAACGTCCTGACTTTC
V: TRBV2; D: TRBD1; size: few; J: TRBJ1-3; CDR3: CASLMTGGGNTIYF; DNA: TGTGCCAGCCTTATGACAGGGGGCGGAAACACCATATATTTT
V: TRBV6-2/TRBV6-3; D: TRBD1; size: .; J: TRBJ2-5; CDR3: CASKQGAFPTQYF; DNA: TGTGCCAGCAAGCAGGGGGCTTTTCCGACCCAGTACTTC
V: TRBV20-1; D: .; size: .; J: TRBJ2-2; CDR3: CSARLDARDTGELFF; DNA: TGCAGTGCTAGGCTGGACGCCAGAGACACCGGGGAGCTGTTTTTT
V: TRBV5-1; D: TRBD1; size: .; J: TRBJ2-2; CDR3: CASSKGAATGELFF; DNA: TGCGCCAGCAGCAAGGGGGCGGCCACCGGGGAGCTGTTTTTT
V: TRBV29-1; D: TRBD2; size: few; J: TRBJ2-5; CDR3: CTVLANQETQYF; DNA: TGCACCGTACTAGCGAACCAAGAGACCCAGTACTTC
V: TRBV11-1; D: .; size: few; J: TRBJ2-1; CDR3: CASSLGIKNHNEQFF; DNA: TGTGCCAGCAGCTTAGGGATAAAAAACCACAATGAGCAGTTCTTC
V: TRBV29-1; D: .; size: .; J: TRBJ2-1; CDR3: CSVEERRTYEQFF; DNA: TGCAGCGTTGAAGAGCGCAGGACATATGAGCAGTTCTTC
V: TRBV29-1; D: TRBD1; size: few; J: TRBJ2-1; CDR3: CSVRVGTGGNEQFF; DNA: TGCAGCGTTAGGGTCGGGACAGGGGGCAATGAGCAGTTCTTC
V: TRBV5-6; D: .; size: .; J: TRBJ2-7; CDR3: CASSLSVSGPTYEQYF; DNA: TGTGCCAGCAGCTTGTCTGTTTCCGGGCCGACGTACGAGCAGTACTTC
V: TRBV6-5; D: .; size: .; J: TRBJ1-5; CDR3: CASSTGPYQPQHF; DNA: TGTGCCAGCAGTACTGGGCCTTATCAGCCCCAGCATTTT
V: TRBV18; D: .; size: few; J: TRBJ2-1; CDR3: CASSRGSGGSYNEQFF; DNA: TGTGCCAGCTCACGGGGTAGCGGAGGCTCCTACAATGAGCAGTTCTTC
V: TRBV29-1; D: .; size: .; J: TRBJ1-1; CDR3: CSAGDMNTEAFF; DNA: TGCAGCGCGGGGGACATGAACACTGAAGCTTTCTTT
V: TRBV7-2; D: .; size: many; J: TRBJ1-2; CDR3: CASSPDRSLVYGYTF; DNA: TGTGCCAGCAGCCCCGACAGGTCGCTAGTCTATGGCTACACCTTC
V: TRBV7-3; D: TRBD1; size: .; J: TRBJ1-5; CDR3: CASSLRDRGQLGSNQPQHF; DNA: TGTGCCAGCAGCTTAAGGGACAGGGGGCAGTTGGGTAGCAATCAGCCCCAGCATTTT
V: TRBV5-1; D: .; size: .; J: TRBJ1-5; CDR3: CASSEVGGSNQPQHF; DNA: TGCGCCAGCAGCGAGGTAGGCGGTAGCAATCAGCCCCAGCATTTT
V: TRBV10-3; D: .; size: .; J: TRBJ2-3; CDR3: CAIRSGGTDTQYF; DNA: TGTGCCATCCGGAGTGGGGGCACAGATACGCAGTATTTT
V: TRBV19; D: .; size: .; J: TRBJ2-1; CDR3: CASKMGAAYNEQFF; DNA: TGTGCCAGTAAAATGGGGGCCGCCTACAATGAGCAGTTCTTC
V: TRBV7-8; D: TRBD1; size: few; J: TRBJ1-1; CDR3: CASSFGEGARSTEAFF; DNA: TGTGCCAGCAGCTTTGGGGAGGGGGCAAGGTCCACTGAAGCTTTCTTT
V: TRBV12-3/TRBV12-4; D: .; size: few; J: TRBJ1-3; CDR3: CASMKSAGGNTIYF; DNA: TGTGCCAGCATGAAGTCGGCGGGAGGAAACACCATATATTTT
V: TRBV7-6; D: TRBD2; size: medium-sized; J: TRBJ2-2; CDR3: CASSSIPSGGDTGELFF; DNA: TGTGCCAGCAGCTCTATTCCTAGCGGGGGTGACACCGGGGAGCTGTTTTTT
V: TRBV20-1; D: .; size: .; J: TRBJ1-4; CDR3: CSARDTQATYATNEKLFF; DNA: TGCAGTGCTAGAGATACACAGGCAACATATGCAACTAATGAAAAACTGTTTTTT
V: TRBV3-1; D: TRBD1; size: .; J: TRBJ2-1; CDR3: CASSQEVGTGGSEQFF; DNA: TGTGCCAGCAGCCAAGAAGTCGGGACAGGGGGTAGTGAGCAGTTCTTC
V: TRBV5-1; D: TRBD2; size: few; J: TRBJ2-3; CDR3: CASSRTSRDTQYF; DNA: TGCGCCAGCAGTAGGACTAGTCGAGATACGCAGTATTTT
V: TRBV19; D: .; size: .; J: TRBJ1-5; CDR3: CASSVGNQPQHF; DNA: TGTGCCAGTAGTGTTGGGAATCAGCCCCAGCATTTT
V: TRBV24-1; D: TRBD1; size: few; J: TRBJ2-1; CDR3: CATSDSGTGGENEQFF; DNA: TGTGCCACCAGTGACTCCGGGACAGGGGGCGAAAATGAGCAGTTCTTC
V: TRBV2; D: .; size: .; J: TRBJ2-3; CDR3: CASKVAGAGTDTQYF; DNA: TGTGCCAGCAAGGTGGCAGGGGCCGGCACAGATACGCAGTATTTT
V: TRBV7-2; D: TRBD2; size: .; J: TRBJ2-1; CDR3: CASSLGLAAYNEQFF; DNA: TGTGCCAGCAGCCTGGGACTAGCGGCCTACAATGAGCAGTTCTTC
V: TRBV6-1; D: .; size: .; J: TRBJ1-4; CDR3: CASRGRGVATNEKLFF; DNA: TGTGCCAGCAGGGGCCGGGGAGTTGCAACTAATGAAAAACTGTTTTTT
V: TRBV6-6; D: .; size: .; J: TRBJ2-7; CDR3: CASSYLGAYEQYF; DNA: TGTGCCAGCAGTTACTTGGGGGCCTACGAGCAGTACTTC
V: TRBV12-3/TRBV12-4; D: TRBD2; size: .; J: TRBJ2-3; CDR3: CASSLVIAGGTDTQYF; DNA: TGTGCCAGCAGTTTGGTGATCGCGGGGGGCACAGATACGCAGTATTTT
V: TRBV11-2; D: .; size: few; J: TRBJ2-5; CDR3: CASSYGQKETQYF; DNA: TGTGCCAGCAGCTACGGACAGAAAGAGACCCAGTACTTC
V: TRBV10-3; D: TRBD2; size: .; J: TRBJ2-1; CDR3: CATATSGHNEQFF; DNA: TGTGCCACCGCTACTAGCGGACACAATGAGCAGTTCTTC
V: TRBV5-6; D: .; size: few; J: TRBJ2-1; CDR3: CASSPLAGVSYNEQFF; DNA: TGTGCCAGCAGCCCCCTGGCGGGCGTCTCCTACAATGAGCAGTTCTTC
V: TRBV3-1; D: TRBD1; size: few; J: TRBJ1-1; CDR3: CASSARTGSKAFF; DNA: TGTGCCAGCAGCGCCCGGACAGGGAGTAAAGCTTTCTTT
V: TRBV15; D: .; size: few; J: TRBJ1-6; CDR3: CATSSPGGDVYSPLHF; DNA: TGTGCCACCAGCTCGCCGGGAGGGGACGTTTATTCACCCCTCCACTTT
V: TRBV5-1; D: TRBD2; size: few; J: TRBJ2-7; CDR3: CASSLPGLVAYEQYF; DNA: TGCGCCAGCAGCTTGCCGGGACTAGTAGCCTACGAGCAGTACTTC
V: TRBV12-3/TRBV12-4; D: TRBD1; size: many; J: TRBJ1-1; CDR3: CASSLDRVVTEAFF; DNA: TGTGCCAGCAGCCTCGACAGGGTGGTGACTGAAGCTTTCTTT
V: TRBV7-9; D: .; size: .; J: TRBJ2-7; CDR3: CASTPTSREQYF; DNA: TGTGCCAGCACCCCAACCTCTAGGGAGCAGTACTTC
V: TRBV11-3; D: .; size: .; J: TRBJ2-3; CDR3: CASRHGSLTDTQYF; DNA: TGTGCCAGCAGGCACGGGAGTCTCACAGATACGCAGTATTTT
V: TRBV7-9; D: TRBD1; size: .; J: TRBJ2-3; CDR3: CASSPDRPSTDTQYF; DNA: TGTGCCAGCAGCCCGGACAGGCCTAGCACAGATACGCAGTATTTT